The clone carrying this TCR beta chain showed up many times. Its specificity is not known. The sample comes from a study of T cell repertoires in cytomegalovirus infection. Study overall: Public TCR beta signatures provided an indication of both CMV infection and a matching HLA type. Overall study results and limits: Dominating the ex vivo response were HLA-C-restricted CMV-specific TCR beta clonotypes. Based on cumulative public TCR beta family frequency, carriers of CMV plus the relevant HLA were identified.

TCRdb independently ran MiXCR on the reads; one entry per CDR3 protein. Of 300,000 or so distinct CDR3 sequences in the sample, 9.6% were seen once. The sample taken for sequencing was PBMCs. This TCR was recovered from a human donor in good health (CMV status not recorded). Some clones in this sample may be carry-over from other donors' samples.

CDR3 in amino acids: CASSLGLSWDTQYF. Here the CDR3 DNA reads TGTGCCAGCAGCTTAGGGCTATCTTGGGATACGCAGTATTTT. The chain is built from TRBV7-2 and TRBJ2-3; no reliable D call. Trimming removed 1 base at V and 6 bases at J, with 11 bases between. Germline CDR1 and CDR2: SGHTA and FQGNSA. The CDR3 runs to 14 residues.